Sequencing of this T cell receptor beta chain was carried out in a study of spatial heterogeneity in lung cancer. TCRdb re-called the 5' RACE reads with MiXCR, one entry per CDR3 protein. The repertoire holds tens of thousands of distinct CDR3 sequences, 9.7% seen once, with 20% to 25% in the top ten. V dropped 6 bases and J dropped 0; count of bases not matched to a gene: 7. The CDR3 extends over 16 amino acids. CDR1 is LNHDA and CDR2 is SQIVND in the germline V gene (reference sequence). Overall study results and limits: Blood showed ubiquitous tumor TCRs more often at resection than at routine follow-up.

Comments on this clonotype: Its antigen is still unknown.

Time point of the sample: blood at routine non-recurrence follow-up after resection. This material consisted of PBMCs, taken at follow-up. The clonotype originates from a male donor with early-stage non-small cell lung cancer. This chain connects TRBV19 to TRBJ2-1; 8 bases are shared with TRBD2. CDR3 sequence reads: CASSLSAGASYNEQFF. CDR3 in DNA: TGTGCCAGTAGCCTTTCAGCGGGAGCCTCCTACAATGAGCAGTTCTTC. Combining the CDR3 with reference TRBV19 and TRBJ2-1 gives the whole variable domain DGGITQSPKYLFRKEGQNVTLSCEQNLNHDAMYWYRQDPGQGLRLIYYSQIVNDFQKGDIAEGYSVSREKKESFPLTVTSAQKNPTAFYLCASSLSAGASYNEQFFGPGTRLTVL.